This T cell receptor (beta chain) came from a study of T cells after yellow fever vaccination. Study as a whole: Any fraction with a low cell number was prepared using SMART-Seq v4 Ultra Low Input.

Production of TCR cDNA was by 5'RACE template switching, which also added a universal primer site and UMIs. TCRdb fed the 5' RACE reads into MiXCR, producing one record per CDR3 protein. The sample records 450,000 to 550,000 distinct CDR3 sequences, about a fifth being singletons. The CDR3 consists of 15 residues. Germline V gives CDR1 SGHTA, CDR2 FQGNSA. With 2 bases removed from V and 0 bases from J, the gap between germline ends came to 11 bases. This clonotype was counted a few times. Its antigen is still unknown. Study-level findings and limits: Abundant clonotypes from the bulk population could have been carried over as contaminants into FACS-sorted repertoires. Weaker, the secondary response had a peak occurring faster, on day 5 versus 15.

This TCR derives from a young man who received the YFV17D yellow fever vaccine. This chain links TRBV7-2 with TRBJ2-7; D remains ambiguous. The sequencing here drew on PBMCs, taken less than 25 days after the first yellow fever vaccination. CDR3 amino acids: CASSLRAVSSYEQYF. The CDR3 DNA reads TGTGCCAGCAGCTTACGTGCAGTGAGCTCCTACGAGCAGTACTTC.